These 26 T cell receptor beta chains came from one sample sequenced in a study of shared clonotypes between healthy human individuals. Profiled with immunoSEQ multiplex PCR; TCRdb holds only in-frame clones, not every one. The sample lists about 2,500,000 clones, roughly 92% seen once, with around 0.15% in the top ten. Sequencing was carried out using naive CD4+ T cells sorted from blood. Subset denoted: CD45RA+ positively selected. These receptors were taken from a man aged 18 to 29 in good health.

The chain carries TRBV21-1 and TRBJ2-7; the table assigns TRBD2, which was not confirmed against the DNA. TRBV21-1 is described as a pseudogene. This CDR3 has 17 amino acids. The CDR3, as DNA: TGTGCCAGCAGCAGGAGGGGGGTTAGCGGGGAAAACTACGAGCAGTACTTC. Encoded protein: CASSRRGVSGENYEQYF.

Worth noting for this clone: Different DNA sequences within this sample yield the same CDR3. The V call is TRBV6-6, the J call TRBJ1-1; no firm D call. The CDR3 runs to 14 residues. Germline V CDR1 and CDR2: MNHNY, SVGAGI (reference sequence). Trimming removed 0 bases at V and 0 bases at J, with 5 bases between. The CDR3 protein is CASSYSHLNTEAFF. CDR3 bases: TGTGCCAGCAGTTACTCTCATCTGAACACTGAAGCTTTCTTT.

Details on this clone: A read error may account for a junction end that differs from germline. The gene calls are TRBV2 and TRBJ2-7; 12 bases are a match to TRBD1. Germline V gene lookup returns CDR1 SNHLY and CDR2 FYNNEI. This CDR3 contains 14 residues. The CDR3 DNA is TGTGCCAGCAGTGGAGGGACAGGGGGCTTGCCTCCACGCTTC. Translated, it gives CASSGGTGGLPPRF.

The V gene is TRBV5-1, the J gene TRBJ2-3, with a weak D call TRBD2 (6 bases). The CDR3 runs 15 residues. The germline gives CDR1 SGHRS, CDR2 YFSETQ. The V end lost 0 bases, the J end lost 3 bases, and 11 bases lay between the germline ends. This CDR3 is CASSLGLGGTDTQYF. The CDR3 DNA reads TGCGCCAGCAGCTTGGGGCTAGGAGGGACAGATACGCAGTATTTT.

J is TRBJ2-5 and V is TRBV11-2; tentative D call: TRBD2 (5 bases). CDR3 length equals 14 residues. Germline V gene lookup returns CDR1 SGHAT and CDR2 FQNNGV. V shed 4 bases and J shed 1 base, with 10 bases lying between them. CDR3 nucleotides: TGTGCCAGCAGCTCACGGACTGCCCAAGAGACCCAGTACTTC. Protein: CASSSRTAQETQYF.

This chain joins TRBV2 and TRBJ2-3; 10 bases map to TRBD1. V lost 7 bases and J lost 4; bases outside the gene matches: 8. The CDR3 consists of 15 residues. The germline gives CDR1 SNHLY, CDR2 FYNNEI. CDR3 DNA sequence: TGTGCCAGCAAGGGTTCCGGGACAGGGGCAGATACGCAGTATTTT. This sequence encodes CASKGSGTGADTQYF.

J is TRBJ1-3 and V is TRBV28; D gene uncertain. This CDR3 contains 14 residues. The V end lost 6 bases, the J end lost 2 bases, and 11 bases lay between the germline ends. Germline CDR1 MDHEN, CDR2 SYDVKM. The CDR3 protein is CASRLISPGNTIYF. Here the CDR3 DNA reads TGTGCCAGCAGACTGATATCTCCTGGAAACACCATATATTTT.

The chain combines TRBV2 with TRBJ2-2, with unresolved D. Germline V gene data show CDR1 as SNHLY and CDR2 as FYNNEI. The CDR3 is 14 amino acids. Trimming cost V 11 bases and J 5 bases, with 18 bases left between them. CDR3 region: CASQRQVVTGELFF. The CDR3 bases are TGTGCCTCCCAAAGGCAGGTTGTTACCGGGGAGCTGTTTTTT.

This clone was seen only once. The chain is built from TRBV19 and TRBJ1-2, with 8 bases that match TRBD1. Germline loops: CDR1 LNHDA, CDR2 SQIVND (reference sequence). The CDR3 is 13 residues long. Germline trimming cut 4 bases from V and 8 bases from J; bases unmatched to any gene: 6. Written as DNA, the CDR3 is TGTGCCAGTAGTACAATAAGACAGGGGGGCTACACCTTC. This gives the protein CASSTIRQGGYTF.

The V gene is TRBV4-1, the J gene TRBJ2-7, with 7 nucleotides matching TRBD2. The CDR3 is made up of 15 amino acids. Germline CDR1 and CDR2: MGHRA and YSYEKL. V lost 0 bases and J lost 7; bases outside the gene matches: 9. The CDR3 DNA reads as TGCGCCAGCAGCCAAGAGGGCGGGGGATGGAGGGAGCAGTACTTC. Encoded protein: CASSQEGGGWREQYF.

This chain joins TRBV9 and TRBJ1-4; 9 bases line up with TRBD1. This CDR3 is built from 18 residues. Germline CDR1 SGDLS, CDR2 YYNGEE. After removal of 3 bases from V and 3 bases from J, the junction contained 12 bases not matched to a gene. The DNA of the CDR3 is TGTGCCAGCAGCGCAGGGACAGGGTTTGGTGCATCTAATGAAAAACTGTTTTTT. This sequence encodes CASSAGTGFGASNEKLFF.

This clone has only one observation. This chain uses TRBV6-1 with TRBJ1-1; weak D call: TRBD1 (5 bases). CDR3 size: 14 residues. The V and J ends lost 7 bases and 2 bases respectively, with 14 bases between them. Germline V gene sequence: CDR1 MNHNS, CDR2 SASEGT. DNA of the CDR3: TGTGCCAGCACTGGGACCCTTTTTAACACTGAAGCTTTCTTT. Translating gives CASTGTLFNTEAFF.

Here the CDR3 reads CATLWGDIQYF. The DNA for the CDR3 is TGCGCCACCCTGTGGGGGGACATTCAGTACTTC. This chain uses TRBV10-1 with TRBJ2-4; perhaps TRBD2 as D (6 bases). The V gene's germline CDR1 is WNHNN and CDR2 SYGVQD (reference sequence). This CDR3 region has 11 residues. V lost 10 bases and J 8 bases, leaving 12 bases between the germline ends.

This chain connects TRBV10-3 to TRBJ1-1, with TRBD1 matching over 12 bases. This CDR3 region has 16 residues. CDR1 is ENHRY and CDR2 is SYGVKD in the germline V gene. The V gene end was trimmed by 3 bases and the J gene end by 4 bases; junction bases not matched to a gene: 6. The CDR3 DNA is TGTGCCATCAGTGAAGGGACAGGGGGCTCTGGCACTGAAGCTTTCTTT. Protein sequence: CAISEGTGGSGTEAFF.

This chain joins TRBV2 and TRBJ2-7; 8 nucleotides align to TRBD1. Germline-derived CDR1 and CDR2 are SNHLY and FYNNEI. The junction had 14 bases not matched to a gene; V was cut back by 10 bases and J by 3 bases. The CDR3 is made up of 15 amino acids. The CDR3 region is CATVPGTGIFYEQYF. CDR3 coding DNA: TGTGCCACCGTCCCCGGGACAGGCATATTCTACGAGCAGTACTTC.

The chain has TRBV27 and TRBJ2-5; D unresolved. CDR3 length: 15 amino acids. V was cut by 6 bases and J by 5 bases, with 19 bases left in between. Per germline, CDR1 MNHEY and CDR2 SMNVEV (reference sequence). CDR3 loop: CASSPAWVLSETQYF. The CDR3 DNA sequence: TGTGCCAGCAGCCCCGCTTGGGTGTTGTCGGAGACCCAGTACTTC.

This clone was counted only a few times. Other DNA sequences from this sample encode an identical CDR3 as well. V is TRBV30 and J is TRBJ1-1; the D gene is possibly TRBD1 (6 bases). Germline V gives CDR1 GTSNPN, CDR2 SVGIG (reference sequence). Trimming left V 1 base short and J 1 base short, with 7 bases between. This CDR3 is 13 amino acids long. The chain's CDR3 is CAWSAQGNTEAFF. The CDR3 DNA is TGTGCCTGGAGTGCACAGGGGAACACTGAAGCTTTCTTT.

The rearrangement uses TRBV10-3 and TRBJ2-1; 11 nucleotides align to TRBD2. The CDR3 is 17 residues long. J was trimmed by 8 bases and V by 6 bases; bases with no gene match: 15. Germline V gene sequence: CDR1 ENHRY, CDR2 SYGVKD. The CDR3 here is CAIRKSGTSGASDEQFF. The CDR3 DNA follows: TGTGCCATCAGAAAATCCGGGACTAGCGGTGCCTCGGATGAGCAGTTCTTC.

CDR3 amino acids: CASSSTSGDYNEQFF. CDR3 bases: TGTGCCAGCAGCAGTACTAGCGGGGATTACAATGAGCAGTTCTTC. V usage is TRBV7-6 and J usage is TRBJ2-1; 10 bases line up with TRBD2. Per germline, CDR1 SGHVS and CDR2 FNYEAQ. V lost 5 bases and J lost 4; bases outside the gene matches: 5. The CDR3 runs 15 residues.

The V gene is TRBV5-4, the J gene TRBJ2-1; D is possibly TRBD2 (5 bases). There are 13 residues in the CDR3. V was trimmed by 4 bases and J by 6 bases, leaving 11 bases between them. CDR1 is SGHNT and CDR2 is YYREEE in the germline V gene (reference sequence). The CDR3 DNA reads TGTGCCAGCAGCGGGGTGACTACCAATGAGCAGTTCTTC. Translation gives CASSGVTTNEQFF.

V gene TRBV5-8 combines with J gene TRBJ2-2; tentatively, D is TRBD1 (5 bases). With 6 bases removed from V and 5 bases from J, the gap between germline ends came to 17 bases. This CDR3 is built from 15 residues. Per germline, CDR1 SGHTS and CDR2 YDEGEE. CDR3 sequence: CASTMGGRGTGELFF. Here the CDR3 DNA reads TGTGCCAGCACCATGGGTGGAAGGGGAACCGGGGAGCTGTTTTTT.

The chain joins TRBV18 to TRBJ1-1, with TRBD1 as a possible D gene (5 bases). CDR3 length: 15 amino acids. Germline V gene lookup returns CDR1 KGHSH and CDR2 LQKENI. With 6 bases removed from V and 1 base from J, the gap between germline ends came to 15 bases. The CDR3: CASSRARVGNTEAFF. Written as DNA, the CDR3 is TGTGCCAGCTCTCGTGCCAGGGTGGGGAACACTGAAGCTTTCTTT.

The chain recombines TRBV6-5 with TRBJ1-4; unclear D gene. CDR3 length equals 15 residues. V was trimmed by 3 bases and J by 12 bases, leaving 20 bases between them. Per germline, CDR1 MNHEY and CDR2 SVGAGI. CDR3 region: CASSYLTKPLLELFF. CDR3 sequence (DNA): TGTGCCAGCAGTTATTTGACAAAGCCGTTGCTGGAACTGTTTTTT.

The chain is built from TRBV18 and TRBJ1-2; D remains ambiguous. The CDR3 runs to 14 residues. Trimming left V 0 bases short and J 8 bases short, with 13 bases between. Germline V lookup: CDR1 KGHSH, CDR2 LQKENI. In nucleotides, the CDR3 is TGTGCCAGCTCACCACCGGTGCGGTTGCGGGGCTACACCTTC. Translation: CASSPPVRLRGYTF. The entire variable domain, with the rest obtained from reference TRBV18 and TRBJ1-2, is as follows: NAGVMQNPRHLVRRRGQEARLRCSPMKGHSHVYWYRQLPEEGLKFMVYLQKENIIDESGMPKERFSAEFPKEGPSILRIQQVVRGDSAAYFCASSPPVRLRGYTFGSGTRLTVV.

V is TRBV4-3 and J is TRBJ2-7; D might be TRBD1 (7 bases). There are 16 residues in the CDR3. Germline assignment: CDR1 LGHNA and CDR2 YSLEER. Trimming took 1 base from V and 1 from J, leaving 14 bases between them. This CDR3 reads CASSQVVSGGSYEQYF. The CDR3 DNA reads as TGCGCCAGCAGCCAAGTAGTATCAGGGGGGTCCTACGAGCAGTACTTC.

The chain links TRBV6-5 to TRBJ2-3; TRBD2 matches at 7 bases. Unmatched junction bases numbered 4, after V lost 3 bases and J lost 1 base. This CDR3 spans 15 amino acids. In germline, CDR1 is MNHEY, CDR2 SVGAGI. The CDR3 spells CASSYMSGGTDTQYF. For the CDR3, the DNA is TGTGCCAGCAGTTATATGAGCGGGGGCACAGATACGCAGTATTTT.